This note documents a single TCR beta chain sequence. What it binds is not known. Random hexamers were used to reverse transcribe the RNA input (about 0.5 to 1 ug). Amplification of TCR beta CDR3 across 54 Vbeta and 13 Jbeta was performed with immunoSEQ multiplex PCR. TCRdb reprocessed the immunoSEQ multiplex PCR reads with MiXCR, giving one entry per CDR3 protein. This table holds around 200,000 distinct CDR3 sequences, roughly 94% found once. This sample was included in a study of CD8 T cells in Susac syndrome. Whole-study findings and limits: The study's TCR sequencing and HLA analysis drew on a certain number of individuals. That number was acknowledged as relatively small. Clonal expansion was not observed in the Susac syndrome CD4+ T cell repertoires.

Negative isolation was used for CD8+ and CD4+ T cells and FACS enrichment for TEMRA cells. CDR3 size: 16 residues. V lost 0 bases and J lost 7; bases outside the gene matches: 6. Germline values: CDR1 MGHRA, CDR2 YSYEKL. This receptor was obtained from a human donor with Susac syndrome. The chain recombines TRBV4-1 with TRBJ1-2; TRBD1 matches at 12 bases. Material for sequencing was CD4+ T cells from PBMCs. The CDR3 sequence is CASSQDGGQGALGYTF. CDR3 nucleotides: TGCGCCAGCAGCCAAGATGGGGGACAGGGGGCGCTTGGCTACACCTTC.